This T cell receptor (beta chain) appears in the sequencing data of a study of blood T cell repertoires in COVID-19. In the study overall: COVID-19 samples collected from the United States, Italy and Spain covered acute and convalescent phases. PBMCs, B-cell-depleted T cells, or T cells were the source of the cDNA or gDNA that made up the material.

This clone was observed a handful of times. Original methodology: Reference gene primer amplification in the assay estimated nucleated cell counts. Data came from immunoSEQ multiplex PCR; TCRdb stores just in-frame clones and leaves some out. The DNA was the basis for D and trimming; V, J and clone size are from that table. The table shows 250,000 to 350,000 clones, with roughly nine tenths occurring only once. V shed 7 bases, J shed 0 bases, and the junction held 3 bases outside the gene matches. CDR3 length equals 14 residues. Germline V gene sequence: CDR1 SGHRS, CDR2 YFSETQ. Input material: peripheral blood. The chain combines TRBV5-1 with TRBJ1-3, with 8 bases matching TRBD1. The sequence was obtained from a woman between 45 and 65 years old who had recovered from COVID-19. The CDR3, as DNA: TGCGCCAGCGCTACAGGGGGCTCTGGAAACACCATATATTTT. The encoded protein is CASATGGSGNTIYF.